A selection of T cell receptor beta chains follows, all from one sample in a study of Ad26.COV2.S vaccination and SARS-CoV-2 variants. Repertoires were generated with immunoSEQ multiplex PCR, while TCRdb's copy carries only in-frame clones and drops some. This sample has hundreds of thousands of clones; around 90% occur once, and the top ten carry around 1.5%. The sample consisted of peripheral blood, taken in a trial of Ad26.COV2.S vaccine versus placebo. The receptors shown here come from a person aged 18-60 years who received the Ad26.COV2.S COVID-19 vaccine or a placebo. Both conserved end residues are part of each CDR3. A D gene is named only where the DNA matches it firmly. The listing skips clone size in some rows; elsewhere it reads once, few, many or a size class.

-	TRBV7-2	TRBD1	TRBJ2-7	TGTGCCAGCAGCGCCCGGGACAGCTCCTACGAGCAGTACTTC	CASSARDSSYEQYF
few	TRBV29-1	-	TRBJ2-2	TGCAGCGTTGGGTTGGGGAACACCGGGGAGCTGTTTTTT	CSVGLGNTGELFF
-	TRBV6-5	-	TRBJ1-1	TGTGCCAGCAGTTACGACTTTACAGTTGCAACTGAAGCTTTCTTT	CASSYDFTVATEAFF
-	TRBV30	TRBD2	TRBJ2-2	TGTGCCTGGAGTGTAGCGGGGTCGGCCGGGGAGCTGTTTTTT	CAWSVAGSAGELFF
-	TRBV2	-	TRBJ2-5	TGTGCCAGCAGTGAAGTTGGATGGGAGGAAGAGACCCAGTACTTC	CASSEVGWEEETQYF
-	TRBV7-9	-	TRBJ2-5	TGTGCCAGCAGCTTAGCAGGTCGCGAGACCCAGTACTTC	CASSLAGRETQYF
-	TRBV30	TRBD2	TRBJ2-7	TGTGCCTGGAGTGTACAGTCGGGCGCGGGGGTCGAGCAGTACTTC	CAWSVQSGAGVEQYF
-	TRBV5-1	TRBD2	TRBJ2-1	TGCGCCAGCAGCTCGACTAGCGGGGGCGCCTCCTACAATGAGCAGTTCTTC	CASSSTSGGASYNEQFF
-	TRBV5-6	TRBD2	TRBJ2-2	TGTGCCAGCAGCTTGCTAGCGGGAGCCACCGGGGAGCTGTTTTTT	CASSLLAGATGELFF
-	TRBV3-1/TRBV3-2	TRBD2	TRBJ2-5	TGTGCCAGCAGCCATGGGACTAGCGGGGCCCAAGAGACCCAGTACTTC	CASSHGTSGAQETQYF
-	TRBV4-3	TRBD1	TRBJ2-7	TGCGCCAGCAGCCAAGAGGCCGGGACAGGGCACTTCTACGAGCAGTACTTC	CASSQEAGTGHFYEQYF
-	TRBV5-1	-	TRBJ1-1	TGCGCCAGCAGCCTAGGAACCAACACTGAAGCTTTCTTT	CASSLGTNTEAFF
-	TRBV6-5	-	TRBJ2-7	TGTGCCAGCAGTAGGGGGGTCACCTACGAGCAGTACTTC	CASSRGVTYEQYF
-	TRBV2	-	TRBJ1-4	TGTGCCAGCATCCGGCAGGGAAAGGAAAAACTGTTTTTT	CASIRQGKEKLFF
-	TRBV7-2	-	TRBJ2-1	TGTGCCAGCAGCTTACCCGGGCGATACCACAATGAGCAGTTCTTC	CASSLPGRYHNEQFF
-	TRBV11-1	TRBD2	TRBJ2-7	TGTGCCAGCAGCTTAGAATTAGCGGGAATACCCTACGAGCAGTACTTC	CASSLELAGIPYEQYF
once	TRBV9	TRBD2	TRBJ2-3	TGTGCCAGCAGCGTAGGGGCTAGCGGGGGCCCTAGCACAGATACGCAGTATTTT	CASSVGASGGPSTDTQYF
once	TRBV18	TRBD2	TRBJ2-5	TGTGCCAGCTCACCTCGACTAGCGGGGCAAGAGACCCAGTACTTC	CASSPRLAGQETQYF
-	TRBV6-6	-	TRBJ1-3	TGTGCCAGCAGGGCCCTGAGCTCTGGAAACACCATATATTTT	CASRALSSGNTIYF
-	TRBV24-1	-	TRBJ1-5	TGTGCCACCAGTGATTTGAGGACCCCGGGACCCCAGCATTTT	CATSDLRTPGPQHF
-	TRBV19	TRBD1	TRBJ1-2	TGTGCCACCACTCCCGGCGGACAGGGTCCCGGCTACACCTTC	CATTPGGQGPGYTF
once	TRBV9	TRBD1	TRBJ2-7	TGTGCCAGCAGCCTTGGACAGGACTCATCCTACGAGCAGTACTTC	CASSLGQDSSYEQYF
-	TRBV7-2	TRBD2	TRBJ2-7	TGTGCCAGCAGCTTAGGGACTAGCAATCCCCTCTACGAGCAGTACTTC	CASSLGTSNPLYEQYF
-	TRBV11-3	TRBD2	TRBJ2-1	TGTGCCAGCAGCTATGGCGGGAGTAGGAATGAGCAGTTCTTC	CASSYGGSRNEQFF
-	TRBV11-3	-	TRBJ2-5	TGTGCCAGCAGCCCCGGGGCCAACCAAGAGACCCAGTACTTC	CASSPGANQETQYF
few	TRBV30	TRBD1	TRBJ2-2	TGTGCCTGGAGTGGTGGACAGGGGAACACCGGGGAGCTGTTTTTT	CAWSGGQGNTGELFF
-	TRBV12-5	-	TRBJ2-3	TGTGCTAGTGGTTTCGGCAACGAGGGTTACGGCACAGATACGCAGTATTTT	CASGFGNEGYGTDTQYF
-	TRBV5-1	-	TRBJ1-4	TGCGCCAGCAGCTTGTCACAGGGAGGTGAAAAACTGTTTTTT	CASSLSQGGEKLFF
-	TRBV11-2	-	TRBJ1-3	TGTGCCAGCAGCTTGGGGACACCGAATACTGGAAACACCATATATTTT	CASSLGTPNTGNTIYF
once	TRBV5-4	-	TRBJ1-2	TGTGCCAGCAGCTCCTCAGATGATGGCTACACCTTC	CASSSSDDGYTF
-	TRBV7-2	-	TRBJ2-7	TGTGCCAGCAGCTTATGGAGTACCTCTACCTACGAGCAGTACTTC	CASSLWSTSTYEQYF
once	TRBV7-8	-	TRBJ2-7	TGTGCCAGCAGCTGGTCCGGAGGGAGCTCCTACGAGCAGTACTTC	CASSWSGGSSYEQYF
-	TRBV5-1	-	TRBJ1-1	TGCGCCAGCAGCTTGGCCACCCCCGCGGAAGCTTTCTTT	CASSLATPAEAFF
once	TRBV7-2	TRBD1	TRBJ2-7	TGTGCCAGCAGCTTAGGAGGGACAGTAATTTACGAGCAGTACTTC	CASSLGGTVIYEQYF